This T cell receptor beta chain emerged from a study of early T cells in non-severe SARS-CoV-2 infection. About the research overall: With bulk RNA from unsorted whole blood as input, sequencing yielded unpaired chains.

Points from the study as a whole: There was a bias toward anti-spike CD8 responses in VDJdb matching, which missed private and CD4 specificities.

For this clonotype: Its target is unknown. One base away lies a much larger clone, so this may be a sequencing read error. Likely a read error: the CDR3 ends without its conserved phenylalanine or tryptophan.

The TCR library protocol attached unique molecular identifiers to the individual cDNA molecules. TCRdb recomputed calls from the 5' RACE reads with MiXCR, one row per CDR3 protein. The table shows 50,000 or so distinct CDR3 sequences, with roughly 13% occurring only once. This sequence was found in an adult who was a healthcare worker with PCR-confirmed SARS-CoV-2 infection or an uninfected control (not recorded which). The specimen sequenced was whole blood.

The CDR3 sequence: CSASQTSGRVGEQFI. The CDR3 nucleotides read TGCAGTGCTAGCCAGACTAGCGGGAGAGTGGGTGAGCAGTTCATC. The chain carries TRBV20-1 and TRBJ2-1; 12 bases align to TRBD2. The CDR3 totals 15 residues. The germline gives CDR1 DFQATT, CDR2 SNEGSKA (reference sequence). The V segment lost 3 bases and the J segment 9 bases; nucleotides outside the gene matches: 9.